The sample holds a few counts of the clone carrying this TCR beta chain. The antigen is not known. These data belong to a study of T cells in Graves' hyperthyroidism and ophthalmopathy. The V and J ends lost 7 bases and 4 bases, in that order; junction bases with no gene match: 6. The CDR3 totals 14 residues. Study-level findings and limits: Appearing also in blood were most of the thyroid clonotypes expanded above 0.001.

There were TCR beta CDR3 regions amplified from RNA transcripts. RT-PCR in the first round (using the HTBI primer set) targeted the TCR CDR3. Each CDR3 protein gets one entry after TCRdb re-called the multiplex PCR reads with MiXCR. The table has about 500,000 distinct CDR3 sequences, around 15% seen once. The material sequenced was blood. The TCR sequence derives from a woman aged 18-29 years with Graves' hyperthyroidism. V gene TRBV12-3 or TRBV12-4 combines with J gene TRBJ2-2; TRBD2 matches at 7 bases. The CDR3, as DNA: TGTGCCAGCAAAGTCCTAGCGGCCACCGGGGAGCTGTTTTTT. Its protein product is CASKVLAATGELFF.